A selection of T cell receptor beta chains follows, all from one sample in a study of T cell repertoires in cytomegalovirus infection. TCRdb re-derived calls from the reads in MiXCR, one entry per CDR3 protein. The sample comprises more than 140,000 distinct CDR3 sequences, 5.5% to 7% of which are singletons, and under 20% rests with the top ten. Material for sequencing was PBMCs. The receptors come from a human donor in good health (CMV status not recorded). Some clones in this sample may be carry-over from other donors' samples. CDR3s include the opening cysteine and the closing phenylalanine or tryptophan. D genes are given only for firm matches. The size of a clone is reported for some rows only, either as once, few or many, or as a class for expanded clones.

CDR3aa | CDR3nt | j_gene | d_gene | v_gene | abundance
CASSGTGFFDEQFF | TGTGCCAGCAGTGGGACGGGGTTTTTCGATGAGCAGTTCTTC | TRBJ2-1 | - | TRBV14 | few
CASSPYTGVDDEQFF | TGCGCCAGCAGCCCCTATACAGGGGTTGACGATGAGCAGTTCTTC | TRBJ2-1 | TRBD1 | TRBV4-3 | few
CSATGGRGSGQPQHF | TGCAGTGCTACTGGGGGACGAGGGTCAGGTCAGCCCCAGCATTTT | TRBJ1-5 | - | TRBV20-1 | -
CASSLARRYEQYF | TGTGCCAGCAGCTTAGCGCGGCGATACGAGCAGTACTTC | TRBJ2-7 | - | TRBV7-2 | many
CSAQTSGRTDTQYF | TGCAGTGCCCAAACTAGCGGTCGCACAGATACGCAGTATTTT | TRBJ2-3 | TRBD2 | TRBV20-1 | -
CASSLRLTNTGELFF | TGTGCCAGCAGTTTACGACTAACTAACACCGGGGAGCTGTTTTTT | TRBJ2-2 | - | TRBV12-3/TRBV12-4 | many
CASSLARLGNTIYF | TGTGCCAGCAGCTTAGCGCGGCTTGGAAACACCATATATTTT | TRBJ1-3 | - | TRBV7-2 | many
CASSPVLAGPAETQYF | TGTGCCAGCAGCCCGGTTCTAGCGGGGCCGGCGGAGACCCAGTACTTC | TRBJ2-5 | TRBD2 | TRBV12-3/TRBV12-4 | many
CASSLGPGENQPQHF | TGTGCCAGCAGCTTGGGGCCAGGGGAAAATCAGCCCCAGCATTTT | TRBJ1-5 | - | TRBV5-6 | few
CASSLTLISTQETQYF | TGTGCCAGCAGCTTAACGCTAATTTCGACACAAGAGACCCAGTACTTC | TRBJ2-5 | - | TRBV7-9 | -
CASSLGSLTSYEQYF | TGTGCCAGCAGCTTAGGTTCCTTAACCTCCTACGAGCAGTACTTC | TRBJ2-7 | - | TRBV7-2 | many
CASSSYGAGGDPETQYF | TGTGCCAGCAGCTCCTACGGTGCGGGGGGCGACCCAGAGACCCAGTACTTC | TRBJ2-5 | TRBD2 | TRBV11-2 | many
CSAGDAGARSTDTQYF | TGCAGTGCTGGAGACGCGGGGGCCCGTAGCACAGATACGCAGTATTTT | TRBJ2-3 | - | TRBV20-1 | -
CASSEAGGQITDTQYF | TGTGCCAGCAGTGAGGCGGGGGGCCAGATCACAGATACGCAGTATTTT | TRBJ2-3 | TRBD2 | TRBV6-2/TRBV6-3 | many
CAARSGVGANVLTF | TGTGCCGCCCGATCGGGTGTTGGGGCCAACGTCCTGACTTTC | TRBJ2-6 | - | TRBV19 | -
CASSRDRRNYGYTF | TGTGCCAGCAGCCGGGACAGGAGAAACTATGGCTACACCTTC | TRBJ1-2 | TRBD1 | TRBV2 | many
CASSLGAGRGLNYEQYF | TGTGCCAGCAGCTTGGGAGCAGGCAGGGGGCTCAACTACGAGCAGTACTTC | TRBJ2-7 | TRBD1 | TRBV5-4 | -
CASSLHDTYEQYF | TGTGCCAGCAGCTTACACGACACCTACGAGCAGTACTTC | TRBJ2-7 | - | TRBV5-5 | -
CASSGRLAPYNEQFF | TGTGCCAGCAGCGGGCGACTAGCGCCTTACAATGAGCAGTTCTTC | TRBJ2-1 | TRBD2 | TRBV9 | few
CASSLYIAAGELFF | TGTGCCAGCAGCTTATACATCGCGGCGGGGGAGCTGTTTTTT | TRBJ2-2 | - | TRBV7-2 | many
CASSRDSMNTEAFF | TGTGCCAGCAGTCGGGACAGCATGAACACTGAAGCTTTCTTT | TRBJ1-1 | TRBD1 | TRBV12-3/TRBV12-4 | many
CASSQTWLGQPQHF | TGTGCCAGCAGCCAGACATGGTTAGGTCAGCCCCAGCATTTT | TRBJ1-5 | - | TRBV7-2 | many
CASSLGAGNEQYF | TGCGCCAGCAGCTTGGGGGCCGGGAACGAGCAGTACTTC | TRBJ2-7 | - | TRBV5-1 | -
CSVRSTGGRDIQYF | TGCAGCGTCCGATCGACAGGGGGCAGGGACATTCAGTACTTC | TRBJ2-4 | TRBD1 | TRBV29-1 | -
CATSRDGGRMNTEAFF | TGTGCCACCAGCAGAGATGGGGGTAGGATGAACACTGAAGCTTTCTTT | TRBJ1-1 | - | TRBV15 | few
CASSLSGTGAGELFF | TGTGCCAGCAGTTTGTCCGGGACAGGGGCCGGGGAGCTGTTTTTT | TRBJ2-2 | TRBD1 | TRBV28 | many
CASRGTGGIGEQYF | TGTGCCAGCAGAGGGACAGGGGGAATAGGCGAGCAGTACTTC | TRBJ2-7 | TRBD1 | TRBV12-3/TRBV12-4 | many
CASKSKGPNPETQYF | TGTGCCAGCAAATCAAAGGGCCCTAACCCAGAGACCCAGTACTTC | TRBJ2-5 | - | TRBV7-9 | few
CASMGLYEQYF | TGTGCCAGCATGGGTCTTTACGAGCAGTACTTC | TRBJ2-7 | - | TRBV7-8 | many
CSVRPTRGLGYNEQFF | TGCAGTGTCCGCCCAACAAGGGGGCTAGGATACAATGAGCAGTTCTTC | TRBJ2-1 | TRBD1 | TRBV20-1 | many
CASSFADSPLHF | TGTGCCAGCAGCTTTGCTGATTCACCCCTCCACTTT | TRBJ1-6 | - | TRBV7-2 | many
CASSYWTDNTEAFF | TGTGCCAGCAGCTACTGGACGGATAACACTGAAGCTTTCTTT | TRBJ1-1 | - | TRBV7-3 | many
CASSLDPRDPVAKNIQYF | TGTGCCAGCAGCTTAGATCCGCGGGACCCCGTCGCCAAAAACATTCAGTACTTC | TRBJ2-4 | - | TRBV11-2 | few
CASSLRQGINQPQHF | TGTGCCAGCAGTTTGCGACAGGGAATCAATCAGCCCCAGCATTTT | TRBJ1-5 | TRBD1 | TRBV12-3/TRBV12-4 | few
CASSPLAGMYQETQYF | TGTGCCAGCTCACCGCTAGCGGGGATGTACCAAGAGACCCAGTACTTC | TRBJ2-5 | TRBD2 | TRBV18 | -
CAWTYSRAGANVLTF | TGTGCCTGGACCTACTCCAGGGCTGGGGCCAACGTCCTGACTTTC | TRBJ2-6 | - | TRBV30 | many
CASSFSWSYTF | TGTGCCAGCAGTTTCTCCTGGAGCTACACCTTC | TRBJ1-2 | - | TRBV6-2/TRBV6-3 | many
CASSWRGRDTEAFF | TGTGCCAGCAGCTGGAGGGGGCGTGACACTGAAGCTTTCTTT | TRBJ1-1 | TRBD1 | TRBV7-2 | many
CASSEFRTGFSGNTIYF | TGTGCCAGCAGTGAATTCAGGACGGGGTTCTCTGGAAACACCATATATTTT | TRBJ1-3 | - | TRBV12-3/TRBV12-4 | -
CSARVGQGQETQYF | TGCAGTGCTAGAGTTGGCCAGGGCCAAGAGACCCAGTACTTC | TRBJ2-5 | - | TRBV20-1 | few
CASSIHGRSTEAFF | TGTGCCAGTAGTATTCACGGGCGGAGCACTGAAGCTTTCTTT | TRBJ1-1 | - | TRBV19 | many
CASSLFAGGRTEAFF | TGTGCCAGCAGTTTATTCGCAGGGGGTCGCACTGAAGCTTTCTTT | TRBJ1-1 | TRBD1 | TRBV28 | many
CASSLIRDSFTQYF | TGTGCCAGCAGCTTAATACGGGATTCGTTTACGCAGTATTTT | TRBJ2-3 | - | TRBV5-4 | -
CASSFSAGRHYEQYF | TGTGCCAGCAGCTTTTCAGCGGGACGGCACTACGAGCAGTACTTC | TRBJ2-7 | TRBD2 | TRBV5-6 | -
CARRDSDF | TGCGCCAGGAGGGACAGCGACTTC | TRBJ2-4 | TRBD1 | TRBV4-1 | many
CSVEGGYNEQFF | TGCAGCGTTGAAGGGGGTTACAATGAGCAGTTCTTC | TRBJ2-1 | - | TRBV29-1 | many
CASSPYTAYGYTF | TGTGCCAGCAGCCCGTACACGGCCTATGGCTACACCTTC | TRBJ1-2 | - | TRBV7-2 | many
CASSLSQGVTGELFF | TGTGCCAGCAGCTTATCTCAGGGGGTCACCGGGGAGCTGTTTTTT | TRBJ2-2 | TRBD1 | TRBV7-9 | many
CASSSFDSSSYEQYF | TGTGCCAGCTCATCCTTCGACTCCAGCTCCTACGAGCAGTACTTC | TRBJ2-7 | - | TRBV18 | -
CASSFFRARGPEAFF | TGTGCCAGCAGTTTTTTCAGGGCGAGGGGCCCTGAAGCTTTCTTT | TRBJ1-1 | - | TRBV12-3/TRBV12-4 | few
CASSQTGYNEQFF | TGTGCCAGCAGTCAGACAGGGTACAATGAGCAGTTCTTC | TRBJ2-1 | TRBD1 | TRBV28 | few